What follows are 19 T cell receptor beta chains derived from one specimen sequenced in a study of OX40 agonist ivuxolimab in advanced cancers. Method: immunoSEQ multiplex PCR; TCRdb's copy keeps in-frame clones and lacks some. The sample shows 70,000 to 85,000 clones, about 93% of them seen only once. The material was CD4+ or CD8+ T cells sorted from blood, obtained in a trial of the OX40 agonist ivuxolimab. These receptors were taken from an adult with an advanced solid tumor such as melanoma, head and neck, liver or kidney cancer.

The chain's CDR3 is CATSSSNRTGAPGYTF. In DNA, the CDR3 is TGTGCCACCAGCAGTTCTAACCGGACAGGGGCTCCTGGCTACACCTTC. The chain recombines TRBV15 with TRBJ1-2; TRBD1 matches 9 bases. Per germline, CDR1 LNHNV and CDR2 YYDKDF (reference sequence). The V and J ends lost 3 bases and 7 bases, in that order; junction bases with no gene match: 12. The CDR3 length is 16 residues.

This clone was seen once. The chain carries TRBV6-1 and TRBJ1-2, with D maybe TRBD1 (6 bases). The CDR3 totals 14 residues. Germline V gene lookup returns CDR1 MNHNS and CDR2 SASEGT. V lost 5 bases and J lost 4, with 14 bases in between. The CDR3 DNA is TGTGCCAGCAGTCCAATTGAGGGGGGCTATGGCTACACCTTC. Protein: CASSPIEGGYGYTF.

This clone was counted between two and nine times. The V gene is TRBV9, the J gene TRBJ2-1; 9 bases agree with TRBD2. CDR1 and CDR2 (germline): SGDLS, YYNGEE. The CDR3 has 16 residues. V gave up 3 bases and J gave up 6 bases; unmatched junction bases: 10. The CDR3 loop reads CASSGFTSGPRNEQFF. The CDR3 region has the DNA TGTGCCAGCAGCGGTTTTACTAGCGGGCCCCGCAATGAGCAGTTCTTC.

The J gene is TRBJ1-1, the V gene TRBV19; no clear D. CDR1 is LNHDA and CDR2 is SQIVND in the germline V gene (reference sequence). The CDR3 spans 15 residues. Trimming took 0 bases from V and 5 from J, leaving 13 bases between them. This CDR3 reads CASSIEWSSGTEAFF. The DNA of the CDR3 is TGTGCCAGTAGTATAGAATGGAGTTCTGGGACTGAAGCTTTCTTT.

V usage is TRBV9 and J usage is TRBJ1-2, with TRBD1 identical over 8 bases. The CDR3 is made up of 16 amino acids. CDR1 is SGDLS and CDR2 is YYNGEE in the germline V gene. The V gene end was trimmed by 4 bases and the J gene end by 8 bases; junction bases not matched to a gene: 16. The CDR3 protein is CASSPQGDRGSLGYTF. The CDR3 DNA sequence: TGTGCCAGCAGCCCCCAGGGTGACAGGGGCTCCCTAGGCTACACCTTC.

The rearrangement links TRBV9 to TRBJ1-2; D gene ambiguous. CDR1 is SGDLS and CDR2 is YYNGEE in the germline V gene. This CDR3 spans 13 amino acids. The V end lost 5 bases, the J end lost 0 bases, and 8 bases lay between the germline ends. The CDR3 is CASRSLANYGYTF. The CDR3 DNA sequence: TGTGCCAGCAGGTCTTTAGCTAACTATGGCTACACCTTC. Complete variable domain (other parts from reference TRBV9 and TRBJ1-2): DSGVTQTPKHLITATGQRVTLRCSPRSGDLSVYWYQQSLDQGLQFLIQYYNGEERAKGNILERFSAQQFPDLHSELNLSSLELGDSALYFCASRSLANYGYTFGSGTRLTVV.

The genes are TRBV19 and TRBJ2-2, with D maybe TRBD1 (6 bases). V lost 5 bases, J lost 7 bases, and 17 bases lay in between. CDR3 length equals 15 residues. Per the germline V gene, CDR1 is LNHDA and CDR2 is SQIVND (reference sequence). CDR3 nucleotide sequence: TGTGCCAGTAGTCTCACAGGGTGGGCTTTCGGGGAGCTGTTTTTT. Its protein product is CASSLTGWAFGELFF.

The chain combines TRBV5-1 with TRBJ1-4; unclear D gene. This CDR3 region has 15 residues. V was cut by 4 bases and J by 4 bases, with 14 bases left in between. Germline V gene sequence: CDR1 SGHRS, CDR2 YFSETQ. The CDR3, as DNA: TGCGCCAGCAGCCCGCGGCACAGTTTTAATGAAAAACTGTTTTTT. It is translated as CASSPRHSFNEKLFF.

This clone was observed a single time. The chain combines TRBV9 with TRBJ2-1; D gene uncertain. CDR1 SGDLS and CDR2 YYNGEE come from the germline V gene. V was shortened by 4 bases and J by 0 bases, with 8 bases between the two germline ends. The CDR3 is 14 amino acids. The DNA of the CDR3 is TGTGCCAGCAGCCCACTTAGCTCCTACAATGAGCAGTTCTTC. Translation: CASSPLSSYNEQFF.

The CDR3 loop reads CASSLVLQETQYF. The CDR3 coding sequence is TGTGCCAGCAGTTTAGTCCTACAAGAGACCCAGTACTTC. The rearrangement uses TRBV28 and TRBJ2-5; D remains ambiguous. Germline CDR1 and CDR2: MDHEN and SYDVKM. The CDR3 sequence is 13 residues long. The V end was cut by 2 bases, the J end by 2 bases, with 6 bases between.

DNA of the CDR3: TGTGCCAGCAGCCAAGATGGATGGTGGCATCTCGTGGGAAACACCATATATTTT. The encoded protein is CASSQDGWWHLVGNTIYF. The genes are TRBV4-2 and TRBJ1-3, with D hard to call. CDR3 size: 18 residues. With 0 bases removed from V and 4 bases from J, the gap between germline ends came to 19 bases. Germline CDR1 is LGHNA and CDR2 is YNFKEQ.

The CDR3 sequence is CASSESTLSSYNEQFF. The DNA of the CDR3 is TGTGCCAGCAGTGAATCCACCCTGAGCTCCTACAATGAGCAGTTCTTC. J is TRBJ2-1 and V is TRBV25-1; D is ambiguous. The CDR3 consists of 16 residues. Looked up from germline, CDR1 is MGHDK and CDR2 is SYGVNS. V was trimmed by 1 base and J by 0 bases, leaving 10 bases between them.

The chain carries TRBV5-1 and TRBJ2-5, with D perhaps TRBD2 (5 bases). There are 15 residues in the CDR3. Trimming shortened V by 7 bases and J by 0 bases, and 16 bases separated the two germline ends. The germline gives CDR1 SGHRS, CDR2 YFSETQ. The CDR3 DNA follows: TGCGCCAGCCGCACCTTAGGCGGGTACCAAGAGACCCAGTACTTC. It is translated as CASRTLGGYQETQYF.

The chain uses TRBV7-9 and TRBJ2-7, with TRBD2 as a possible D gene (6 bases). From germline, CDR1 is SEHNR and CDR2 FQNEAQ (reference sequence). With 3 bases removed from V and 4 bases from J, the gap between germline ends came to 13 bases. The length of the CDR3 is 14 residues. Written as DNA, the CDR3 is TGTGCCAGCAGCTTCCGGGACTCCAGGTACGAGCAGTACTTC. Amino acids: CASSFRDSRYEQYF.

J is TRBJ2-7 and V is TRBV5-1; unclear D gene. Trimming shortened V by 5 bases and J by 0 bases, and 3 bases separated the two germline ends. CDR3 length equals 11 residues. Germline lookup yields CDR1 SGHRS and CDR2 YFSETQ. The CDR3 here is CASSYSYEQYF. The CDR3 DNA reads TGCGCCAGCAGTTACTCCTACGAGCAGTACTTC.

The chain combines TRBV4-3 with TRBJ1-1, with 10 bases fitting TRBD1. Trimming at V came to 6 bases and at J to 4 bases, leaving 8 bases not matched to a gene. This CDR3 spans 15 amino acids. The germline gives CDR1 LGHNA, CDR2 YSLEER. DNA of the CDR3: TGCGCCAGCAGTTCCGGGACAGGGGCTTTCACTGAAGCTTTCTTT. Protein sequence: CASSSGTGAFTEAFF.

The rearrangement links TRBV4-1 to TRBJ1-1; D is undetermined. The CDR3 runs to 13 residues. The ends were cut back, 4 bases at V and 7 bases at J, with 13 bases in the middle. Germline CDR1 reads MGHRA; CDR2 reads YSYEKL. The CDR3 bases are TGCGCCAGCAGCCCCATGGAAGGGCGTGAAGCTTTCTTT. This sequence encodes CASSPMEGREAFF.

The chain has TRBV30 and TRBJ2-7, with 8 bases that match TRBD2. This CDR3 is built from 15 residues. V trimming: 2 bases; J trimming: 1 base; junction bases outside the gene matches: 7. Germline CDR1 and CDR2: GTSNPN and SVGIG (reference sequence). The CDR3 sequence is CAWSLTTSVSYEQYF. The CDR3 DNA sequence: TGTGCCTGGAGTCTAACGACTAGCGTATCCTACGAGCAGTACTTC.

V gene TRBV13 combines with J gene TRBJ2-7; 10 bases line up with TRBD2. From germline, CDR1 is PRHDT and CDR2 FYEKMQ (reference sequence). Trimming removed 5 bases from V and 2 bases from J; junction bases left unmatched: 12. The CDR3 covers 17 residues. In DNA, the CDR3 is TGTGCCAGCAGCGCCGGACTAGCGGAACCTCCCCCCTACGAGCAGTACTTC. This sequence encodes CASSAGLAEPPPYEQYF.